This passage covers 31 T cell receptor beta chains from one sample sequenced in a study of blood T cell repertoires in COVID-19. Clones were sequenced by immunoSEQ multiplex PCR, and TCRdb holds only the in-frame ones, with some missing. Counted here are roughly 130,000 clones, 80% to 85% occurring once; the ten biggest clones make up around 13%. Sequenced sample: peripheral blood. The receptors come from a woman aged 25 to 39 who had recovered from COVID-19.

The J gene is TRBJ2-7, the V gene TRBV6-5; 8 bases agree with TRBD1. This CDR3 comprises 13 residues. The J segment lost 3 bases and the V segment lost 7 bases, leaving 5 bases of the junction unmatched. Germline assignment: CDR1 MNHEY and CDR2 SVGAGI. The CDR3 protein is CASTRTGIYEQYF. CDR3 DNA: TGTGCCAGCACCAGGACAGGGATCTACGAGCAGTACTTC.

The CDR3 DNA follows: TGCGCCAGCAGCCAAGATGCGGGACTAGCGGGAGGGCCCTCTGGCAATGAGCAGTTCTTC. It translates to CASSQDAGLAGGPSGNEQFF. The chain combines TRBV4-1 with TRBJ2-1; TRBD2 matches 16 bases. This CDR3 has 20 residues. J lost 6 bases, V lost 0 bases, and 11 bases had no gene match. The germline V gene encodes CDR1 MGHRA and CDR2 YSYEKL.

This clone was observed a handful of times. The rearrangement joins TRBV29-1 to TRBJ1-2, with 10 positions matching TRBD1. CDR3 length: 13 residues. The germline gives CDR1 SQVTM, CDR2 ANQGSEA. J was trimmed by 3 bases and V by 5 bases; bases with no gene match: 3. CDR3 in DNA: TGCAGCGTTCCCGGGACAGGGGACTATGGCTACACCTTC. This sequence encodes CSVPGTGDYGYTF.

The chain carries TRBV7-6 and TRBJ2-7; 7 bases map to TRBD2. Losses at the gene ends were 5 bases for V and 0 bases for J; bases not matched to a gene: 1. Germline loops: CDR1 SGHVS, CDR2 FNYEAQ. The CDR3 consists of 13 residues. CDR3 sequence: CASSGDYSYEQYF. The CDR3 bases are TGTGCCAGCAGCGGGGACTACTCCTACGAGCAGTACTTC.

This chain uses TRBV5-1 with TRBJ1-1; 8 positions agree with TRBD1. There are 16 residues in the CDR3. Germline-derived CDR1 and CDR2 are SGHRS and YFSETQ. The V segment lost 0 bases and the J segment 6 bases; nucleotides outside the gene matches: 10. DNA for the CDR3: TGCGCCAGCAGCTTGGTAACCGGACAGGGAGGCGCTGAAGCTTTCTTT. It is translated as CASSLVTGQGGAEAFF.

The chain combines TRBV19 with TRBJ2-5; D is perhaps TRBD2 (5 bases). Trimming pared 4 bases from V and 4 bases from J, leaving 7 bases between. The CDR3 is 12 residues long. CDR1 and CDR2 from the germline V gene are LNHDA and SQIVND (reference sequence). Written as DNA, the CDR3 is TGTGCCAGTAGTACCCGGGGAGAGACCCAGTACTTC. Translating gives CASSTRGETQYF.

This clone was observed at least ten times. V gene TRBV2 combines with J gene TRBJ2-7; D gene ambiguous. CDR3 length equals 15 residues. Per germline, CDR1 SNHLY and CDR2 FYNNEI. Trimming removed 7 bases from V and 4 bases from J, with 20 bases in between. The CDR3 loop reads CASTPAFSRHYEQYF. CDR3 sequence (DNA): TGTGCCAGCACTCCCGCGTTTTCCCGTCATTACGAGCAGTACTTC. Together with reference TRBV2 and TRBJ2-7, the CDR3 gives the full variable domain: EPEVTQTPSHQVTQMGQEVILRCVPISNHLYFYWYRQILGQKVEFLVSFYNNEISEKSEIFDDQFSVERPDGSNFTLKIRSTKLEDSAMYFCASTPAFSRHYEQYFGPGTRLTVT.

The rearrangement uses TRBV2 and TRBJ1-4, with D possibly matching TRBD1 (6 bases). The germline V gene has CDR1 SNHLY and CDR2 FYNNEI. The CDR3 length is 15 residues. Trimming left V 6 bases short and J 8 bases short, with 19 bases between. The CDR3 region is CASSAPQGSLEKLFF. The CDR3 DNA reads TGTGCCAGCAGCGCCCCACAGGGTTCTCTCGAAAAACTGTTTTTT.

The CDR3 spells CASSRVQGTNSPLHF. Here the CDR3 DNA reads TGTGCCAGCAGCAGAGTCCAGGGGACCAATTCACCCCTCCACTTT. J is TRBJ1-6 and V is TRBV9, with D maybe TRBD1 (6 bases). Looked up from germline, CDR1 is SGDLS and CDR2 is YYNGEE. V was pared by 4 bases and J by 7 bases, with 15 bases between. This CDR3 contains 15 residues.

The chain couples TRBV11-3 to TRBJ2-2; no definite D call. The CDR3 totals 14 residues. The V gene's germline CDR1 is SGHNT and CDR2 YENEEA. V was cut by 5 bases and J by 7 bases, with 14 bases left in between. As DNA, the CDR3 is TGTGCCAGCAGCATTACTATACAAGGCGGGGAGCTGTTTTTT. Its protein is CASSITIQGGELFF.

The chain combines TRBV18 with TRBJ2-4; 9 bases align to TRBD1. V lost 1 base, J lost 5 bases, and 0 bases stayed unmatched. There are 14 residues in the CDR3. CDR1 is KGHSH and CDR2 is LQKENI in the germline V gene. CDR3 bases: TGTGCCAGCTCACCACGGGACAGGGAAAACATTCAGTACTTC. Translation: CASSPRDRENIQYF.

Comments on this clone: The identical CDR3 is also encoded by other nucleotide sequences in the sample. CDR3: CASSLEGGSNQPQHF. The DNA of the CDR3 is TGCGCCAGCAGCTTGGAAGGGGGTAGCAATCAGCCCCAGCATTTT. The chain uses TRBV5-1 and TRBJ1-5; possibly TRBD1 for D (6 bases). The CDR3 runs 15 residues. Germline V gives CDR1 SGHRS, CDR2 YFSETQ. Between the trimmed V and J ends, which lost 0 bases and 0 bases, there was a span of 7 bases.

The chain joins TRBV6-1 to TRBJ2-1; no clear D gene. The CDR3 contains 15 residues. V was shortened by 2 bases and J by 4 bases, with 12 bases between the two germline ends. Germline lookup yields CDR1 MNHNS and CDR2 SASEGT. CDR3 sequence: CASSESFRVYNEQFF. The CDR3 DNA reads as TGTGCCAGCAGTGAAAGTTTTCGGGTTTACAATGAGCAGTTCTTC.

The chain uses TRBV18 and TRBJ2-5; 10 nucleotides match TRBD2. Germline CDR1 is KGHSH and CDR2 is LQKENI. CDR3 size: 19 residues. V was pared by 4 bases and J by 3 bases, with 17 bases of the junction left unmatched. In DNA form, the CDR3 reads TGTGCCAGCTCACGTTCTCCTTCTTCGGGCCTAGCGGGGGAAGAGACCCAGTACTTC. Amino acids: CASSRSPSSGLAGEETQYF.

V is TRBV5-1 and J is TRBJ2-5; D ambiguous. The V end lost 0 bases, the J end lost 5 bases, and 14 bases lay between the germline ends. Germline V gene lookup returns CDR1 SGHRS and CDR2 YFSETQ. The CDR3 totals 15 residues. This CDR3 reads CASSLAARLGETQYF. The CDR3 bases are TGCGCCAGCAGCTTGGCGGCTAGATTAGGTGAGACCCAGTACTTC. The complete variable domain, with remaining parts taken from reference TRBV5-1 and TRBJ2-5, reads KAGVTQTPRYLIKTRGQQVTLSCSPISGHRSVSWYQQTPGQGLQFLFEYFSETQRNKGNFPGRFSGRQFSNSRSEMNVSTLELGDSALYLCASSLAARLGETQYFGPGTRLLVL.

The genes are TRBV6-6 and TRBJ1-2; D remains unclear. V lost 4 bases to trimming and J lost 0 bases, with 12 bases between them. Germline CDR1 MNHNY, CDR2 SVGAGI (reference sequence). The CDR3 contains 15 residues. CDR3 protein: CASSLNGVANYGYTF. In DNA, the CDR3 is TGTGCCAGCAGTTTAAACGGGGTAGCTAACTATGGCTACACCTTC.

The chain joins TRBV4-1 to TRBJ2-5, with D tentatively TRBD2 (6 bases). The germline V and J ends were trimmed by 3 bases and 3 bases, with 14 bases remaining between them. The germline V gene has CDR1 MGHRA and CDR2 YSYEKL. The CDR3 contains 15 residues. CDR3 residues: CASSQIGLFEETQYF. The CDR3 nucleotides read TGCGCCAGCAGCCAGATAGGACTATTTGAAGAGACCCAGTACTTC.

V is TRBV4-1 and J is TRBJ1-3, with TRBD1 matching over 7 bases. With V trimmed by 5 bases and J by 4 bases, 11 bases remained unmatched. CDR1 MGHRA and CDR2 YSYEKL come from the germline V gene. The CDR3 length is 16 residues. CDR3: CASSTTSDRTGNTIYF. The DNA of the CDR3 is TGCGCCAGCAGCACAACTTCGGACAGGACAGGAAACACCATATATTTT.

The chain links TRBV5-6 to TRBJ2-7, with 8 positions matching TRBD1. The CDR3 spans 15 residues. With V trimmed by 4 bases and J by 3 bases, 9 bases remained unmatched. CDR1 and CDR2 (germline): SGHDT, YYEEEE. CDR3 bases: TGTGCCAGCAGCCGGAGGGCAGGGGGCCTCTACGAGCAGTACTTC. It yields the protein CASSRRAGGLYEQYF.

The V gene is TRBV28, the J gene TRBJ1-2; D perhaps matches TRBD1 (6 bases). The CDR3 extends over 17 amino acids. Per germline, CDR1 MDHEN and CDR2 SYDVKM. V was clipped by 3 bases and J by 1 base, with 18 bases between them. CDR3 coding DNA: TGTGCCAGCAGTTTTTTTGGCAGGGGCGAAATTAACTATGGCTACACCTTC. It specifies CASSFFGRGEINYGYTF.

The rearrangement uses TRBV19 and TRBJ1-2; tentatively, D is TRBD1 (6 bases). Trimming shortened V by 5 bases and J by 1 base, and 14 bases separated the two germline ends. The germline gives CDR1 LNHDA, CDR2 SQIVND (reference sequence). This CDR3 has 15 amino acids. CDR3 DNA: TGTGCCAGTAGTCCCGGACAGAAACTTAACTATGGCTACACCTTC. It yields the protein CASSPGQKLNYGYTF. Complete variable domain (other parts from reference TRBV19 and TRBJ1-2): DGGITQSPKYLFRKEGQNVTLSCEQNLNHDAMYWYRQDPGQGLRLIYYSQIVNDFQKGDIAEGYSVSREKKESFPLTVTSAQKNPTAFYLCASSPGQKLNYGYTFGSGTRLTVV.

V is TRBV15 and J is TRBJ2-2, with 11 nucleotides matching TRBD1. Germline CDR1 and CDR2: LNHNV and YYDKDF (reference sequence). CDR3 size: 17 residues. Trimming removed 3 bases from V and 3 bases from J; junction bases left unmatched: 6. In DNA, the CDR3 is TGTGCCACCAGCAGCGGGGACAGGGGGGTGGACACCGGGGAGCTGTTTTTT. Protein sequence: CATSSGDRGVDTGELFF.

The chain combines TRBV27 with TRBJ1-5, with 8 bases lining up with TRBD1. Unmatched junction bases numbered 10, after V lost 6 bases and J lost 3 bases. This CDR3 region has 16 residues. Germline CDR1 MNHEY, CDR2 SMNVEV (reference sequence). CDR3 residues: CASSSSPTGVNQPQHF. CDR3 DNA: TGTGCCAGCAGCTCAAGTCCGACAGGGGTCAATCAGCCCCAGCATTTT.

The chain recombines TRBV25-1 with TRBJ2-1, with no clear D. CDR1 is MGHDK and CDR2 is SYGVNS in the germline V gene. The V gene lost 4 bases and the J gene lost 4 bases, with 2 bases spanning the gap. The CDR3 is made up of 11 amino acids. CDR3 in DNA: TGTGCCAGCAGTGCTTACAATGAGCAGTTCTTC. The encoded protein is CASSAYNEQFF. Full variable domain (missing parts from reference TRBV25-1 and TRBJ2-1): EADIYQTPRYLVIGTGKKITLECSQTMGHDKMYWYQQDPGMELHLIHYSYGVNSTEKGDLSSESTVSRIRTEHFPLTLESARPSHTSQYLCASSAYNEQFFGPGTRLTVL.

This clone was found once. The chain couples TRBV3-1 (or the pseudogene TRBV3-2) to TRBJ2-5; TRBD1 matches at 9 bases. Trimming took 2 bases from V and 5 from J; bases not matched to a gene: 3. This CDR3 region has 14 residues. Germline lookup yields CDR1 LGHDT and CDR2 YNNKEL (reference sequence). Here the CDR3 DNA reads TGTGCCAGCAGCCAAATGACAGGGGGGGAGACCCAGTACTTC. As protein: CASSQMTGGETQYF.

This clone showed up just once. This sequence joins TRBV3-1 (or the pseudogene TRBV3-2) and TRBJ1-1; D call uncertain. Trimming removed 3 bases at V and 5 bases at J, with 7 bases between. Germline V gene data show CDR1 as LGHDT and CDR2 as YNNKEL (reference sequence). This CDR3 is built from 12 residues. CDR3: CASSQGWTEAFF. CDR3 DNA: TGTGCCAGCAGCCAGGGCTGGACTGAAGCTTTCTTT.

This clone was picked up one time. V usage is TRBV24-1 and J usage is TRBJ2-2; 14 nucleotides line up with TRBD2. Trimming removed 5 bases from V and 5 bases from J; junction bases left unmatched: 6. This CDR3 has 17 amino acids. Per germline, CDR1 KGHDR and CDR2 SFDVKD. DNA for the CDR3: TGTGCCACCAGTGGACCCGGGACTAGCGGGAGAACCGGGGAGCTGTTTTTT. Translated, it gives CATSGPGTSGRTGELFF.

This clone was observed a single time. The V gene is TRBV2, the J gene TRBJ1-1; 11 bases are a match to TRBD1. This CDR3 has 14 residues. CDR1 SNHLY and CDR2 FYNNEI come from the germline V gene. J gave up 6 bases and V 6 bases, and 6 bases lay outside the gene matches. CDR3 DNA: TGTGCCAGCAGAAGGGACAGGGGGGAGTCTGAAGCTTTCTTT. This codes for CASRRDRGESEAFF.

The chain carries TRBV25-1 and TRBJ2-3, with a possible D match to TRBD2 (6 bases). This CDR3 contains 16 residues. Germline-derived CDR1 and CDR2 are MGHDK and SYGVNS. V lost 0 bases to trimming and J lost 2 bases, with 12 bases between them. The CDR3 bases are TGTGCCAGCAGTGAATATAAGGGACTCTCCACAGATACGCAGTATTTT. Protein: CASSEYKGLSTDTQYF.

The gene calls are TRBV6-5 and TRBJ2-5; 7 nucleotides align to TRBD1. CDR3 size: 14 residues. The V and J ends lost 6 bases and 1 base, in that order; junction bases with no gene match: 5. Germline assignment: CDR1 MNHEY and CDR2 SVGAGI. The CDR3 DNA follows: TGTGCCAGCAGGCTACAGGGGACCCAAGAGACCCAGTACTTC. Residues: CASRLQGTQETQYF.

The V gene is TRBV2, the J gene TRBJ2-2; perhaps TRBD2 as D (5 bases). Germline CDR1 SNHLY, CDR2 FYNNEI. V lost 7 bases, J lost 4 bases, and 19 bases lay in between. The CDR3 loop spans 16 amino acids. Here the CDR3 reads CASIFRPRSGTGELFF. The CDR3 nucleotides read TGTGCCAGCATTTTTCGGCCTCGGAGCGGCACCGGGGAGCTGTTTTTT.